This T cell receptor (beta chain) was profiled in a study of PD-L1 blockade in urothelial cancer. Background on the study: Atezolizumab, begun by patients in the mid-2010s, was given at 1,200 mg intravenously every 3 weeks. Chemotherapy regimens numbering 0 to 3 had been given to patients. In the patient group, about 90% of the roughly 29 were males with bladder-origin urothelial cancer.

Sample time point: peripheral blood 6 weeks after treatment start. PCRs each included synthetic TCR analog templates spiked in. TCRdb's copy holds only in-frame clones and misses some; the assay was immunoSEQ multiplex PCR. Of 75,000 to 95,000 clones in the sample, around 93% are singletons; the top ten hold over 0.7%. The CDR3 consists of 14 residues. Germline CDR1 and CDR2: MDHEN and SYDVKM. Deletions cut 5 bases from V and 3 bases from J, with 11 bases between. The sequenced sample was PBMCs, obtained around atezolizumab (anti-PD-L1) treatment. The TCR sequence derives from a woman aged 80 or over with urothelial cancer. The rearrangement joins TRBV28 to TRBJ1-3; D possibly corresponds to TRBD1 (5 bases). The CDR3 DNA reads as TGTGCCAGCAGTCCCGACAGTTTTGGAAACACCATATATTTT. Its translation: CASSPDSFGNTIYF.